This section outlines one T cell receptor (beta chain) sequence together with its context. The CDR3 is 15 residues long. V was pared by 9 bases and J by 6 bases, with 13 bases of the junction left unmatched. Germline V gives CDR1 MNHEY, CDR2 SVGAGI. These data are taken from a study of T cell changes during pregnancy in multiple sclerosis. The repertoire was sequenced with immunoSEQ multiplex PCR; TCRdb's copy has only in-frame clones and lacks some. The table lists roughly 40,000 clones, 75% to 95% of them singletons. The genes are TRBV6-5 and TRBJ2-2; TRBD2 agrees at 7 bases. This TCR derives from a female donor with multiple sclerosis, enrolled in a pregnancy study. Here the sequenced sample was CD4+ T cells from peripheral blood mononuclear cells, taken in the third trimester of pregnancy. CDR3 in DNA: TGTGCCAGTCTAAGGCGGGCGGGAGTCCCCGGGGAGCTGTTTTTT. Translating it yields CASLRRAGVPGELFF.